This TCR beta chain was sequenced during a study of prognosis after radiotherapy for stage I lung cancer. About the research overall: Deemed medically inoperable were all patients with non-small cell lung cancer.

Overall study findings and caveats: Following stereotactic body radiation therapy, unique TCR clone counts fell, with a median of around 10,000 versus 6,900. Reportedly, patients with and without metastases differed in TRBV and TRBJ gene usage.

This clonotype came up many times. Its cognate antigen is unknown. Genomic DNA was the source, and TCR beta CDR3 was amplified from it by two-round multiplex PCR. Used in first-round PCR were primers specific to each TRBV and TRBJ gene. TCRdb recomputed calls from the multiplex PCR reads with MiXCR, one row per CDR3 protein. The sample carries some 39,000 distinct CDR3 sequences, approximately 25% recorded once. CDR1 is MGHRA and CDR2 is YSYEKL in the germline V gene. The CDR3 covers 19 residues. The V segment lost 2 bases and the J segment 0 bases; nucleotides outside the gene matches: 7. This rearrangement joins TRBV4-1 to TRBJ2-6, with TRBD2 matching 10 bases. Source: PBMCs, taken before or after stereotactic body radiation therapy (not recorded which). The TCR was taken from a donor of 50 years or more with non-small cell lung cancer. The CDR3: CASSQIGLADLSGANVLTF. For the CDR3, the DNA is TGCGCCAGCAGCCAAATTGGACTAGCGGACCTCTCTGGGGCCAACGTCCTGACTTTC.